This paragraph covers one T cell receptor (beta chain) sequence. Its antigen is undetermined. This sample was included in a study of molecular identifiers for immune sequencing clone quantification. Study outcomes and limitations: Clones that exceeded 20 RNA copies held over 97% of effector molecules, yet under 1% in naive cells.

Looked up from germline, CDR1 is SGHVS and CDR2 is FNYEAQ. V was clipped by 2 bases and J by 9 bases, with 14 bases between them. CDR3 length: 14 amino acids. TCRdb itself ran the PCR reads through MiXCR, one entry per CDR3 protein. The profile shows just under 650,000 distinct CDR3 sequences, around 20% of them singletons. The V gene is TRBV7-6, the J gene TRBJ2-1; possibly TRBD2 for D (6 bases). This sequence was found in a human donor in good health. Some libraries in this study had Jurkat cell RNA spiked in. Sequenced material: naive CD8+ T cells from blood, with Jurkat cell RNA spiked in. Subset in this sample: FACS-sorted CD8+CD4-CCR7+CD45RA+ naive T cells. The CDR3 protein is CASSLLSGVGEQFF. CDR3 coding DNA: TGTGCCAGCAGCTTATTGTCGGGGGTGGGTGAGCAGTTCTTC.